The rows below give T cell receptor beta chains drawn from one sample of a study of T cells in localized non-small cell lung cancer. TCRdb's copy holds only in-frame clones and misses some; the assay was immunoSEQ multiplex PCR. This sample has 20,000 to 25,000 clones, with less than 90% found just once. Source: peripheral blood, taken before any cancer treatment. The receptors here all came from a female donor of 60 years or more with stage I lung adenocarcinoma. CDR3s include the opening cysteine and the closing phenylalanine or tryptophan. The order of the fields is D gene, V gene, clone size, J gene, CDR3 protein, CDR3 DNA. D genes are given only for firm matches. Only some rows state a clone size, as once, few, many or a class for expanded clones.

>NA|TRBV5-6|NA|TRBJ2-7
CASKRQALYEQYF
TGTGCCAGCAAAAGACAGGCACTCTACGAGCAGTACTTC
>NA|TRBV10-3|NA|TRBJ1-2
CAISDRGEGYTF
TGTGCCATCAGTGACAGGGGAGAGGGCTACACCTTC
>NA|TRBV27|NA|TRBJ2-3
CASSLTGTRYRTDTQYF
TGTGCCAGCAGTTTAACCGGGACACGATATAGGACAGATACGCAGTATTTT
>NA|TRBV19|NA|TRBJ1-2
CASSMRQDHYGYTF
TGTGCCAGTAGTATGCGGCAGGATCACTATGGCTACACCTTC
>NA|TRBV11-3|once|TRBJ2-5
CASSLQEEAQYF
TGTGCCAGCAGCTTACAAGAAGAGGCCCAGTACTTC
>TRBD2|TRBV5-4|NA|TRBJ2-7
CASSPSEGGGTYEQYF
TGTGCCAGCAGCCCATCGGAGGGCGGGGGGACATACGAGCAGTACTTC
>NA|TRBV14|once|TRBJ1-1
CASSQAGAGSTEAFF
TGTGCCAGCAGCCAAGCGGGGGCGGGGAGCACTGAAGCTTTCTTT
>TRBD2|TRBV5-1|NA|TRBJ2-1
CASSYRTSGNEQFF
TGCGCCAGCAGCTACCGGACTAGCGGCAATGAGCAGTTCTTC
>NA|TRBV2|NA|TRBJ2-3
CASSVLSELAESTDTQYF
TGTGCCAGCAGTGTATTGAGTGAGCTAGCCGAGAGCACAGATACGCAGTATTTT
>NA|TRBV5-1|NA|TRBJ1-1
CASSLSRQNTEAFF
TGCGCCAGCAGCTTGTCGCGACAGAACACTGAAGCTTTCTTT
>NA|TRBV7-3|NA|TRBJ2-7
CASSLGGGPILEQYF
TGTGCCAGCAGCTTAGGAGGGGGGCCTATTCTCGAGCAGTACTTC
>TRBD1|TRBV4-1|NA|TRBJ2-1
CASSRIIDGTGYNEQFF
TGCGCCAGCAGCCGTATAATCGACGGGACAGGCTACAATGAGCAGTTCTTC
>TRBD2|TRBV5-4|NA|TRBJ2-1
CASSPGTSALHEQFF
TGTGCCAGCAGCCCCGGGACTAGCGCCCTCCATGAGCAGTTCTTC
>NA|TRBV6-6|NA|TRBJ2-7
CASSYPRDIGTYEQYF
TGTGCCAGCAGTTACCCCCGGGACATCGGTACCTACGAGCAGTACTTC
>NA|TRBV6-1|NA|TRBJ1-3
CASSEVRSGNTIYF
TGTGCCAGCAGTGAAGTGCGATCCGGAAACACCATATATTTT
>NA|TRBV29-1|NA|TRBJ2-3
CSGGTFDTQYF
TGCAGCGGCGGGACATTCGATACGCAGTATTTT
>TRBD2|TRBV7-3|NA|TRBJ2-7
CASSLYAGAYEQYF
TGTGCCAGCAGCTTATACGCGGGAGCCTACGAGCAGTACTTC
>TRBD2|TRBV2|once|TRBJ2-1
CASRGVLDLAGALNEQFF
TGTGCCAGCAGGGGGGTCCTTGACCTAGCGGGAGCTCTCAATGAGCAGTTCTTC
>NA|TRBV27|NA|TRBJ1-2
CASSFRGNNGYTF
TGTGCCAGCAGTTTCAGAGGGAATAATGGCTACACCTTC
>TRBD1|TRBV5-1|NA|TRBJ2-1
CASSPGQGNGNEQFF
TGCGCCAGCAGCCCGGGACAGGGGAATGGCAATGAGCAGTTCTTC
>TRBD2|TRBV28|NA|TRBJ2-4
CASSPRGGRRYF
TGTGCCAGCAGTCCCCGCGGGGGGAGACGGTACTTC
>TRBD1|TRBV30|NA|TRBJ1-1
CARQGGMNTEAFF
TGTGCCCGACAGGGAGGTATGAACACTGAAGCTTTCTTT
>NA|TRBV11-3|once|TRBJ1-1
CASSLASKNTEAFF
TGTGCCAGCAGCTTAGCCAGCAAGAACACTGAAGCTTTCTTT
>NA|TRBV11-3|NA|TRBJ1-1
CASSHGTGGAFF
TGTGCCAGCAGCCACGGGACCGGGGGAGCTTTCTTT
>NA|TRBV7-8|NA|TRBJ2-3
CASSFEGTDTQYF
TGTGCCAGCAGCTTCGAGGGCACAGATACGCAGTATTTT
>TRBD1|TRBV4-1|NA|TRBJ1-4
CASSQAGTANEKLFF
TGCGCCAGCAGCCAAGCCGGGACAGCTAATGAAAAACTGTTTTTT
>NA|TRBV7-2|few|TRBJ1-6
CASSSGPELSSPLHF
TGTGCCAGCAGCTCCGGACCCGAGTTGAGTTCACCCCTCCACTTT
>TRBD1|TRBV6-6|NA|TRBJ1-1
CASSYPGGFSEAFF
TGTGCCAGCAGTTACCCAGGGGGCTTCTCTGAAGCTTTCTTT
>TRBD1|TRBV10-1|NA|TRBJ2-5
CASSDIGTAQETQYF
TGCGCCAGCAGTGATATCGGGACAGCCCAAGAGACCCAGTACTTC